Following are 20 T cell receptor beta chains from one sample sequenced in a study of regulatory T cells in long-lasting Graves disease. Time point given: newly diagnosed GD, antithyroid drugs for less than 3 months. From PBMCs, RNA was extracted and then used to make the TCR library. CDR3-region Arm-PCR and iRepertoire HTBI primers produced the TCR beta libraries. MiXCR, applied by TCRdb to the multiplex PCR reads, yields one record per CDR3 protein. This sample yields 250,000 to 400,000 distinct CDR3 sequences, of which 15% to 20% are seen a single time; about 36% belongs to the top ten. The sample consisted of peripheral blood mononuclear cells (PBMCs), taken at new diagnosis, from a patient treated with antithyroid drugs. These receptors all stem from a female donor with Graves disease.

In its sample, this clonotype was seen many times. This chain joins TRBV10-3 and TRBJ2-7, with TRBD2 matching over 11 bases. CDR1 is ENHRY and CDR2 is SYGVKD in the germline V gene. J lost 1 base, V lost 6 bases, and 14 bases had no gene match. The CDR3 sequence is 18 residues long. CDR3 amino acids: CAISGGSTSGRLSYEQYF. Here the CDR3 DNA reads TGTGCCATCAGCGGGGGCAGTACTAGCGGGAGACTATCCTACGAGCAGTACTTC.

The chain couples TRBV19 to TRBJ2-7, with a weak D call TRBD2 (6 bases). Trimming removed 1 base from V and 0 bases from J, with 13 bases in between. This CDR3 has 16 amino acids. CDR1 is LNHDA and CDR2 is SQIVND in the germline V gene (reference sequence). The DNA for the CDR3 is TGTGCCAGTAGTATAGTACTAGCTACTAGCTCCTACGAGCAGTACTTC. Translation gives CASSIVLATSSYEQYF.

This clonotype was seen many times. The V call is TRBV24-1, the J call TRBJ2-1; D is perhaps TRBD2 (7 bases). CDR3 length: 16 residues. Trimming cost V 2 bases and J 6 bases, with 16 bases left between them. The germline V gene has CDR1 KGHDR and CDR2 SFDVKD. DNA of the CDR3: TGTGCCACCAGTGATTCCCGGGGGGACACTATCAATGAGCAGTTCTTC. Amino acid sequence: CATSDSRGDTINEQFF.

Details on this clonotype: A far bigger clonotype differs at one base, so this is likely a read error. The chain links TRBV2 to TRBJ2-3, with TRBD2 identical over 12 bases. The end of the DNA fits TRBJ2-1 better, so the J call may be wrong. CDR1 is SNHLY, CDR2 FYNNEI, per germline. There are 15 residues in the CDR3. Here the CDR3 reads CASSPGTSGYSGQFF. The CDR3 DNA is TGTGCCAGCAGTCCTGGGACTAGCGGGTACAGTGGGCAGTTCTTC.

For this clonotype: Since a far larger clone is one base different, this is likely a read error. V and J are TRBV11-2 and TRBJ1-6; a weak D match, TRBD1 (6 bases). This CDR3 spans 16 amino acids. The V gene's germline CDR1 is SGHAT and CDR2 FQNNGV. The CDR3 spells CASSLRGAGEVSPLRF. In DNA, the CDR3 is TGTGCCAGCAGTCTCCGCGGGGCAGGGGAGGTTTCACCCCTCCGCTTT.

This clonotype was seen more than once but under ten times. The junction departs from the called germline gene at one end, perhaps through a read error. CDR3 protein: CASSLSIGGTGELLF. The CDR3 DNA follows: TGTGCCAGCAGCTTAAGTATCGGTGGTACCGGGGAGCTGCTTTTT. This rearrangement joins TRBV7-9 to TRBJ2-2, with D perhaps matching TRBD2 (5 bases). Germline lookup yields CDR1 SEHNR and CDR2 FQNEAQ (reference sequence). This CDR3 contains 15 residues.

A few counts support this clonotype. This chain joins TRBV18 and TRBJ1-4; no definite D call. The V and J ends lost 2 bases and 3 bases respectively, with 10 bases between them. This CDR3 is built from 15 residues. From germline, CDR1 is KGHSH and CDR2 LQKENI. DNA for the CDR3: TGTGCCAGCTCACCAACGGGGATAGCTAATGAAAAACTGTTTTTT. This translates into CASSPTGIANEKLFF.

This clonotype has at least ten counts. The V call is TRBV6-1, the J call TRBJ1-5, with a tentative D call TRBD1 (5 bases). Germline loops: CDR1 MNHNS, CDR2 SASEGT. V lost 10 bases and J lost 3, with 13 bases in between. There are 13 residues in the CDR3. The CDR3 DNA is TGTGCCACGGTCTTGGGGACCAATCAGCCCCAGCATTTT. Its protein is CATVLGTNQPQHF.

The chain employs TRBV28 and TRBJ2-1, with 8 bases lining up with TRBD1. This CDR3 has 14 amino acids. Germline V gene data show CDR1 as MDHEN and CDR2 as SYDVKM. J gave up 8 bases and V 6 bases, and 9 bases lay outside the gene matches. Here the CDR3 DNA reads TGTGCCAGCAGACCCGGACAGGGAAGGCATGAGCAGTTCTTC. This encodes CASRPGQGRHEQFF.

This clonotype was detected many times. The rearrangement links TRBV7-9 to TRBJ2-4, with no clear D. This CDR3 is 17 amino acids long. Trimming cost V 3 bases and J 0 bases, with 15 bases left between them. The germline CDR1 and CDR2 sequences are SEHNR and FQNEAQ (reference sequence). DNA for the CDR3: TGTGCCAGCAGCTTGGGTGGCACCCTCCTAGCCAAAAACATTCAGTACTTC. It specifies CASSLGGTLLAKNIQYF. Together with reference TRBV7-9 and TRBJ2-4, the CDR3 gives the full variable domain: DTGVSQNPRHKITKRGQNVTFRCDPISEHNRLYWYRQTLGQGPEFLTYFQNEAQLEKSRLLSDRFSAERPKGSFSTLEIQRTEQGDSAMYLCASSLGGTLLAKNIQYFGAGTRLSVL.

The sample holds a few counts of this clonotype. The CDR3 protein is CASNSPDRGEENTIYF. The CDR3 DNA reads TGTGCCAGCAATTCCCCGGACAGGGGGGAAGAAAACACCATATATTTT. This chain uses TRBV6-1 with TRBJ1-3; 10 bases map to TRBD1. V was pared by 7 bases and J by 6 bases, with 12 bases of the junction left unmatched. Looked up from germline, CDR1 is MNHNS and CDR2 is SASEGT. This CDR3 spans 16 amino acids.

This clonotype has ten or more counts. The chain has TRBV12-3 or TRBV12-4 and TRBJ1-5; no firm D call. Trimming stripped 6 bases from V and 3 bases from J, with 6 bases between. This CDR3 region has 12 residues. CDR3 sequence: CASSSFNQPQHF. CDR3 nucleotide sequence: TGTGCCAGCAGCAGCTTCAATCAGCCCCAGCATTTT.

A remark on this clonotype: Germline and junction disagree at one end, which may indicate a read error. The chain has TRBV5-1 and TRBJ1-1, with D unresolved. Germline V lookup: CDR1 SGHRS, CDR2 YFSETQ. CDR3 size: 14 residues. This CDR3 is CASSSSTVNTEALF. The DNA of the CDR3 is TGCGCCAGCAGCTCCTCTACGGTGAACACTGAAGCTTTATTT.

The chain carries TRBV6-5 and TRBJ2-2; 7 bases map to TRBD2. CDR1 MNHEY and CDR2 SVGAGI come from the germline V gene. V lost 4 bases, J lost 6 bases, and 8 bases stayed unmatched. The CDR3 extends over 15 amino acids. The CDR3 region has the DNA TGTGCCAGCAGTTCCGGGACGGGGGGTCCCGGGGAGCTGTTTTTT. This sequence encodes CASSSGTGGPGELFF.

The chain joins TRBV20-1 to TRBJ2-2; 14 nucleotides line up with TRBD2. Germline values: CDR1 DFQATT, CDR2 SNEGSKA (reference sequence). The trim removed 3 bases at V and 3 bases at J, leaving 0 bases unmatched. The CDR3 is 15 residues long. CDR3 nucleotide sequence: TGCAGTGCTAGGACTAGCGGGAGGGACACCGGGGAGCTGTTTTTT. As protein: CSARTSGRDTGELFF.

This clonotype was picked up a small number of times. V usage is TRBV9 and J usage is TRBJ2-2; possible D gene TRBD1, 5 bases. The germline gives CDR1 SGDLS, CDR2 YYNGEE. The V and J ends lost 0 bases and 5 bases respectively, with 14 bases between them. CDR3 length: 16 residues. CDR3 nucleotides: TGTGCCAGCAGCGTAGCAGACAGCCGAAAGACCGGGGAGCTGTTTTTT. It codes for CASSVADSRKTGELFF. The variable domain in full, with the rest retrieved from reference TRBV9 and TRBJ2-2, is DSGVTQTPKHLITATGQRVTLRCSPRSGDLSVYWYQQSLDQGLQFLIQYYNGEERAKGNILERFSAQQFPDLHSELNLSSLELGDSALYFCASSVADSRKTGELFFGEGSRLTVL.

This clonotype appeared many times. This chain joins TRBV19 and TRBJ2-1; D possibly matches TRBD1 or TRBD2 (5 bases each). Looked up from germline, CDR1 is LNHDA and CDR2 is SQIVND (reference sequence). The germline V and J ends were trimmed by 10 bases and 7 bases, with 23 bases remaining between them. The CDR3 has 15 residues. DNA for the CDR3: TGTGCCACCAGACTATTCCCGGGGCCCACGAATGAGCAGTTCTTC. This sequence encodes CATRLFPGPTNEQFF.

This clonotype was seen many times. The chain combines TRBV11-2 with TRBJ2-1, with 9 nucleotides matching TRBD1. CDR3 length: 15 residues. Germline V gene data show CDR1 as SGHAT and CDR2 as FQNNGV. After removal of 5 bases from V and 6 bases from J, the junction contained 8 bases not matched to a gene. The CDR3 coding sequence is TGTGCCAGCAGCCAAGACAGGGGGAGAGGCAATGAGCAGTTCTTC. This codes for CASSQDRGRGNEQFF.

This clonotype was found many times. The gene calls are TRBV27 and TRBJ2-3; 8 bases map to TRBD2. V gave up 6 bases and J gave up 2 bases; unmatched junction bases: 7. The CDR3 totals 15 residues. Per germline, CDR1 MNHEY and CDR2 SMNVEV (reference sequence). The CDR3 bases are TGTGCCAGCAGAAGTCAGCGGGAGCCCACAGATACGCAGTATTTT. Translating gives CASRSQREPTDTQYF.

This clonotype was counted between two and nine times. The chain carries TRBV6-1 and TRBJ1-1, with 9 nucleotides matching TRBD1. The V and J ends lost 6 bases and 5 bases, in that order; junction bases with no gene match: 7. The CDR3 is 14 residues long. Germline CDR1 MNHNS, CDR2 SASEGT. CDR3 DNA: TGTGCCAGCAGCTACAGGGGGCAGGGTACTGAAGCTTTCTTT. Its translation: CASSYRGQGTEAFF.